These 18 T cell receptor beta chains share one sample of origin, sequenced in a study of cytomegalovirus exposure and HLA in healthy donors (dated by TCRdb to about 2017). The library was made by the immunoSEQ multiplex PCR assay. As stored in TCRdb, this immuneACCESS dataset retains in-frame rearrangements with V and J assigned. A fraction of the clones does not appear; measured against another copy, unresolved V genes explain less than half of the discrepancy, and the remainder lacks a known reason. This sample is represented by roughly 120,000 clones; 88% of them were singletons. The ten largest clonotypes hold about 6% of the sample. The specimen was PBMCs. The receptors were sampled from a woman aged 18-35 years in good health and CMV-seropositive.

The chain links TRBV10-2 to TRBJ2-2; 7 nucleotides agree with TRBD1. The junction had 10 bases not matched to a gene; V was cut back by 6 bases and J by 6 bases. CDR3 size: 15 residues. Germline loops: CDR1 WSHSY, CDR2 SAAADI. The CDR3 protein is CASSERQGEPGELFF. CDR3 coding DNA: TGCGCCAGCAGCGAAAGACAGGGTGAGCCCGGGGAGCTGTTTTTT.

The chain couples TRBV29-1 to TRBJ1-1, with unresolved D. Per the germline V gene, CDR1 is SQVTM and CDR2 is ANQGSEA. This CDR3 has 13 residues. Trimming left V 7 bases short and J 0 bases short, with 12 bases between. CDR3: CSERTEMNTEAFF. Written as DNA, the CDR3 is TGCAGCGAACGTACAGAAATGAACACTGAAGCTTTCTTT.

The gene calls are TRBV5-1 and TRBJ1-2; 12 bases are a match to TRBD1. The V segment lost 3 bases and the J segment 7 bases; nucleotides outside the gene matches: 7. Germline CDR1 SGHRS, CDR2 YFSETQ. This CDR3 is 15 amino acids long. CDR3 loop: CASSYGTGGLIGYTF. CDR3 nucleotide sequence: TGCGCCAGCAGCTATGGGACAGGGGGCTTAATTGGCTACACCTTC.

CDR3 bases: TGTGCCAGCAGCCTAACTAGCGGGGCTTACAATGAGCAGTTCTTC. Translation: CASSLTSGAYNEQFF. V usage is TRBV7-9 and J usage is TRBJ2-1; the match to TRBD2 covers 10 bases. CDR1 and CDR2 (germline): SEHNR, FQNEAQ (reference sequence). The CDR3 is 15 amino acids. J was trimmed by 4 bases and V by 5 bases; bases with no gene match: 5.

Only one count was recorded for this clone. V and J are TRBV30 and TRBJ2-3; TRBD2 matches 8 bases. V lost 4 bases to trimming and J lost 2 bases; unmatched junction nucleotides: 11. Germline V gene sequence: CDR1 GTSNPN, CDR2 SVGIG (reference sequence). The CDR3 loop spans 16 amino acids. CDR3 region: CAWIVRTSGNTDTQYF. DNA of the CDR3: TGTGCCTGGATCGTACGTACTAGCGGTAACACAGATACGCAGTATTTT.

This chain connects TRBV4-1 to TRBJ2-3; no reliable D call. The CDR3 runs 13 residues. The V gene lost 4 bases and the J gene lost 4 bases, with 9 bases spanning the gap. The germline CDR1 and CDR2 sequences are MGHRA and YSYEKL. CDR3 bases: TGCGCCAGCAGCCGCGTCGGGTCAGATACGCAGTATTTT. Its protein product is CASSRVGSDTQYF.

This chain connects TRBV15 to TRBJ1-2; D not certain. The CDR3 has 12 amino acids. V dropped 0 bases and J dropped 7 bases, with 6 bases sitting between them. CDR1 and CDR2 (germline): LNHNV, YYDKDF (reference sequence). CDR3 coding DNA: TGTGCCACCAGCAGAGATCGCGGTGGCTACACCTTC. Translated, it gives CATSRDRGGYTF.

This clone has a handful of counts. This chain's CDR3 is CAWSLTGTGEETQYF. The CDR3 DNA reads TGTGCCTGGAGTTTGACCGGGACAGGGGAAGAGACCCAGTACTTC. The chain carries TRBV30 and TRBJ2-5, with 10 bases lining up with TRBD1. This CDR3 comprises 15 residues. V dropped 2 bases and J dropped 3; count of bases not matched to a gene: 6. The germline CDR1 and CDR2 sequences are GTSNPN and SVGIG (reference sequence).

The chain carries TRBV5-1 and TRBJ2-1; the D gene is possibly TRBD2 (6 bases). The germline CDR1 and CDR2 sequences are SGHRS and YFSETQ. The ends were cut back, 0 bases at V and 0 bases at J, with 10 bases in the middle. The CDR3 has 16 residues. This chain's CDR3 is CASSLDGGSSYNEQFF. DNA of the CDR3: TGCGCCAGCAGCTTGGACGGGGGTAGCTCCTACAATGAGCAGTTCTTC.

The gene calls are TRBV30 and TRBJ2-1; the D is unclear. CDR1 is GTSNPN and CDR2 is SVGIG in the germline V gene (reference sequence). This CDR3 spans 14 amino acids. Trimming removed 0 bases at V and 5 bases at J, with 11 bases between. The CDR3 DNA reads TGTGCCTGGAGTGTACAGTTGAAGGACAATGAGCAGTTCTTC. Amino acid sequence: CAWSVQLKDNEQFF.

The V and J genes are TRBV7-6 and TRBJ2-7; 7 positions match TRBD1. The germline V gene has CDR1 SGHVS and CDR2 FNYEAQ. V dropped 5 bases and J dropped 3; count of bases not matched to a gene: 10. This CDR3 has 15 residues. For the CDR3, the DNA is TGTGCCAGCAGCCAGACAGGGTCCACCTTCTACGAGCAGTACTTC. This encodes CASSQTGSTFYEQYF. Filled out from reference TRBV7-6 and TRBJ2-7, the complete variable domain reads GAGVSQSPRYKVTKRGQDVALRCDPISGHVSLYWYRQALGQGPEFLTYFNYEAQQDKSGLPNDRFSAERPEGSISTLTIQRTEQRDSAMYRCASSQTGSTFYEQYFGPGTRLTVT.

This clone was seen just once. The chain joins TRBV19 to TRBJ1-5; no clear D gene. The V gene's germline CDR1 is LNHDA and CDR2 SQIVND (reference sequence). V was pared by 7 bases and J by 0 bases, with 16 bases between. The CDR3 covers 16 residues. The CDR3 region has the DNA TGTGCCAGTAACTTCGGAACCGGCGGTAGCAATCAGCCCCAGCATTTT. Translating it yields CASNFGTGGSNQPQHF.

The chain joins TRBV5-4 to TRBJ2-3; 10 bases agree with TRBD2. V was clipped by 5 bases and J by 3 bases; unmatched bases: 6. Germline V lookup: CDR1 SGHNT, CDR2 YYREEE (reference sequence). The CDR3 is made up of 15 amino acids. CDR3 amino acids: CASSLAGVKTDTQYF. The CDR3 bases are TGTGCCAGCAGTCTAGCGGGGGTCAAAACAGATACGCAGTATTTT.

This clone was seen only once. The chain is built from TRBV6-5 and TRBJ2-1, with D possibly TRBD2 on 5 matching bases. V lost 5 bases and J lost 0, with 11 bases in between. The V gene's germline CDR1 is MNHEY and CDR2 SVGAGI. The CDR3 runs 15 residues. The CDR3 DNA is TGTGCCAGCAGTCACCGGGAAAGCTCCTACAATGAGCAGTTCTTC. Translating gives CASSHRESSYNEQFF.

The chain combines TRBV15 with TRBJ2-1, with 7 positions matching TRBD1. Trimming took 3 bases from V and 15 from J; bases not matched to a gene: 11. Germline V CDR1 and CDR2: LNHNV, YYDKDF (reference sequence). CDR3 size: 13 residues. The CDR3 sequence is CATSRRDSYYRFF. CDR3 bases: TGTGCCACCAGCAGGAGGGACAGCTATTATAGGTTCTTC.

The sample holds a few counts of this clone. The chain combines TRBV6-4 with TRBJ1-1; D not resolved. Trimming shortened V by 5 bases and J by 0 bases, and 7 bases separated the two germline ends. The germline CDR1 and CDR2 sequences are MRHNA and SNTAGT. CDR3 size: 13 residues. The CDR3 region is CASSLNMNTEAFF. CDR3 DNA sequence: TGTGCCAGCAGTCTGAACATGAACACTGAAGCTTTCTTT.

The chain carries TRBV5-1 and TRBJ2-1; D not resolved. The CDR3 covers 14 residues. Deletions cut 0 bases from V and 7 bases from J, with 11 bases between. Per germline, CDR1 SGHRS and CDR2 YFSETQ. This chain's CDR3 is CASSLGQYTNEQFF. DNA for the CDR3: TGCGCCAGCAGCTTGGGGCAGTATACGAATGAGCAGTTCTTC.

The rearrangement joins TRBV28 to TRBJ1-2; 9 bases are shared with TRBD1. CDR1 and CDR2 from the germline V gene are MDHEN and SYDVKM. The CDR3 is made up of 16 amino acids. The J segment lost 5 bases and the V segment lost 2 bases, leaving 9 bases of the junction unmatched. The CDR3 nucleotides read TGTGCCAGCAGTTTACTTTCTTTGGGGACAGGGTATGGCTACACCTTC. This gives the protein CASSLLSLGTGYGYTF.